This record covers a single T cell receptor (beta chain). As yet, its antigen is unknown. TCRdb redid the calling of the reads with MiXCR, one entry per CDR3 protein. Found here are approximately 110,000 distinct CDR3 sequences, about 32% of them singletons; the top ten hold around three fifths. Between the trimmed V and J ends, which lost 0 bases and 0 bases, there was a span of 8 bases. The CDR3 totals 15 residues. Germline V gene data show CDR1 as MNHEY and CDR2 as SVGAGI. The data were obtained in a study of T cell repertoires in cytomegalovirus infection. The wider study: It was the public TCR beta signatures that indicated both CMV infection and matching HLA type.

This TCR derives from a human donor in good health (CMV status not recorded). Some clones in this sample may be carry-over from other donors' samples. Sequenced here: CD8+ T cells from cultured PBMCs, sampled from culture after CMV antigen stimulation. The chain is built from TRBV6-5 and TRBJ1-1; unclear D gene. The CDR3 DNA sequence: TGTGCCAGCAGTTACTCTCCTCTTATGAACACTGAAGCTTTCTTT. The encoded protein is CASSYSPLMNTEAFF.